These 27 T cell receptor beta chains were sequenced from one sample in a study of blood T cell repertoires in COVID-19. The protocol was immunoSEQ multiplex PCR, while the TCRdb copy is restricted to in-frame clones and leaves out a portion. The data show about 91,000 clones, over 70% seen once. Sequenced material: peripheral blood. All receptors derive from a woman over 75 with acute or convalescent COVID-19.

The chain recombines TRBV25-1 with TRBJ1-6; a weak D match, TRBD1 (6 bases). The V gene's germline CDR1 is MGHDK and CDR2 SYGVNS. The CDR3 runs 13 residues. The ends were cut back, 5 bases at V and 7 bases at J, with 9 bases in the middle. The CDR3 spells CASSTTGNSPLHF. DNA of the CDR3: TGTGCCAGCAGTACCACAGGGAATTCACCCCTCCACTTT. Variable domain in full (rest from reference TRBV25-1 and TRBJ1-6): EADIYQTPRYLVIGTGKKITLECSQTMGHDKMYWYQQDPGMELHLIHYSYGVNSTEKGDLSSESTVSRIRTEHFPLTLESARPSHTSQYLCASSTTGNSPLHFGNGTRLTVT.

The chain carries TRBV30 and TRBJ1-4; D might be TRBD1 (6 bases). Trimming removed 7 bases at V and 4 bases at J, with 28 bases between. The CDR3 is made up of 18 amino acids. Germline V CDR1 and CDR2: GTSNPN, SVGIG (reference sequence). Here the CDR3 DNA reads TGTGCCTCCTCAATAGCACGGGGAGGGGGTAGGGGTAATGAAAAACTGTTTTTT. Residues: CASSIARGGGRGNEKLFF.

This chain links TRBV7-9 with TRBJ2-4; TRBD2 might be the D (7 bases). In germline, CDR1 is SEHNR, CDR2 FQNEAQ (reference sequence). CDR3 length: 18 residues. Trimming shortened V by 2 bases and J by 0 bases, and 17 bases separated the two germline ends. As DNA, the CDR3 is TGTGCCAGCAGCTTAACACAGGGAGGGGGATTAGCCAAAAACATTCAGTACTTC. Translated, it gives CASSLTQGGGLAKNIQYF.

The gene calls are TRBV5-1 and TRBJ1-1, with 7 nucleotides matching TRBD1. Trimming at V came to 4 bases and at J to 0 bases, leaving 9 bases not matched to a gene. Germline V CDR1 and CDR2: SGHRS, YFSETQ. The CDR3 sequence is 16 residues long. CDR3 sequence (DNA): TGCGCCAGCAGCCCCGGGACAGCAGCAATGAACACTGAAGCTTTCTTT. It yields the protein CASSPGTAAMNTEAFF.

For the CDR3, the DNA is TGTGCCATCAGTGACCTGGCTAGCGGAAGCTCCTACGAGCAGTACTTC. Amino acid sequence: CAISDLASGSSYEQYF. The V gene is TRBV10-3, the J gene TRBJ2-7; 7 positions match TRBD2. Germline values: CDR1 ENHRY, CDR2 SYGVKD. V was pared by 3 bases and J by 0 bases, with 8 bases of the junction left unmatched. The CDR3 covers 16 residues.

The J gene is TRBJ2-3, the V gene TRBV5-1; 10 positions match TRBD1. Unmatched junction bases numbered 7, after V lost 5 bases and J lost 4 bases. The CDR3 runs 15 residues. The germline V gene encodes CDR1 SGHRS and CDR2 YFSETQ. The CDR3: CASRLDRGDADTQYF. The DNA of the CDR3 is TGCGCCAGCAGGCTGGACAGGGGGGACGCAGATACGCAGTATTTT.

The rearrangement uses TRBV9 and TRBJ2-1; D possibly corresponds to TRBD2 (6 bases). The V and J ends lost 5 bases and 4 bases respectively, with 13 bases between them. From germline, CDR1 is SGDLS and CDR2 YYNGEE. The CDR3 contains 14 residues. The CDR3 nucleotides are TGTGCCAGCAGTCCGGGGGACTCTTACAATGAGCAGTTCTTC. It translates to CASSPGDSYNEQFF. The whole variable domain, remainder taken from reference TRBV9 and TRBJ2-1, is DSGVTQTPKHLITATGQRVTLRCSPRSGDLSVYWYQQSLDQGLQFLIQYYNGEERAKGNILERFSAQQFPDLHSELNLSSLELGDSALYFCASSPGDSYNEQFFGPGTRLTVL.

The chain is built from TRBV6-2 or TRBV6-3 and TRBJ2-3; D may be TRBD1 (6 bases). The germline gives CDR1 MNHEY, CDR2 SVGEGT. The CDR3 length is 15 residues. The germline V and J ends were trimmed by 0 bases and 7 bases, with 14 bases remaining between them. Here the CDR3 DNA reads TGTGCCAGCAGTTACTCAGACCAGGGGACAAATACGCAGTATTTT. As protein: CASSYSDQGTNTQYF.

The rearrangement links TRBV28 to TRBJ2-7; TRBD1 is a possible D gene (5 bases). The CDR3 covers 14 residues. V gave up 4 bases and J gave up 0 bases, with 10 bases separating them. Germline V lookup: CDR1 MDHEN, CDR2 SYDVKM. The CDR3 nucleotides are TGTGCCAGCAGTTCAGAGACAGCCTCCTACGAGCAGTACTTC. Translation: CASSSETASYEQYF.

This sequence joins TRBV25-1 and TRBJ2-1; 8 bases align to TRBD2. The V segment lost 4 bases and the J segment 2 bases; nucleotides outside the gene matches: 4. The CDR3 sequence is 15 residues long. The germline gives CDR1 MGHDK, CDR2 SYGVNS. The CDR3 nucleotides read TGTGCCAGCAGTGGGGGCGGGGGGACCTACAATGAGCAGTTCTTC. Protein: CASSGGGGTYNEQFF.

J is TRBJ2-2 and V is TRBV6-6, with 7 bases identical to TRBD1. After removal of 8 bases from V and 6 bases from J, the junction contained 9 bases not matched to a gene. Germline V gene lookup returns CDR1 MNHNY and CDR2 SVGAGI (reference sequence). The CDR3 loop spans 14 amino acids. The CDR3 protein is CASRPGTAAGELFF. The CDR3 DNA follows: TGTGCCAGCCGCCCCGGGACAGCTGCCGGGGAGCTGTTTTTT.

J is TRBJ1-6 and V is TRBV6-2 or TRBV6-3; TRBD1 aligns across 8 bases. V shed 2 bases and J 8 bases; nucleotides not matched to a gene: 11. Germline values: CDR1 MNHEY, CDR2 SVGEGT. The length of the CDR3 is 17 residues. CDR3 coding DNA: TGTGCCAGCAGTTACGGATTGGGCAGGGGGCTGGATTCACCCCTCCACTTT. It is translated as CASSYGLGRGLDSPLHF.

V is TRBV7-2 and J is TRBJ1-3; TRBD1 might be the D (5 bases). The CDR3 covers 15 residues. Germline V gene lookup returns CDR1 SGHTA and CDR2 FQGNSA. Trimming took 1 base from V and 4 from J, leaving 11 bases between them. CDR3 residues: CASSLDLGEGNTIYF. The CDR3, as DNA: TGTGCCAGCAGCTTAGACCTAGGGGAAGGAAACACCATATATTTT.

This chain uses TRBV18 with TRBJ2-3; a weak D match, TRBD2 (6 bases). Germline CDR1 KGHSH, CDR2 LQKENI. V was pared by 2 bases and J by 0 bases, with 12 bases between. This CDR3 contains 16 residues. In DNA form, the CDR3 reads TGTGCCAGCTCACCAATTTCGGGGACTAGCACAGATACGCAGTATTTT. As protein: CASSPISGTSTDTQYF. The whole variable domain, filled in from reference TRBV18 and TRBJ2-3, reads NAGVMQNPRHLVRRRGQEARLRCSPMKGHSHVYWYRQLPEEGLKFMVYLQKENIIDESGMPKERFSAEFPKEGPSILRIQQVVRGDSAAYFCASSPISGTSTDTQYFGPGTRLTVL.

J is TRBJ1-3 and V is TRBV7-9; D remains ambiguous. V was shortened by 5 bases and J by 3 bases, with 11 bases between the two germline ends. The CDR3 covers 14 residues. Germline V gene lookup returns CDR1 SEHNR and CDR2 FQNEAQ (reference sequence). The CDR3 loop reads CASSPGHSGNTIYF. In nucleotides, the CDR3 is TGTGCCAGCAGCCCAGGCCACAGTGGAAACACCATATATTTT.

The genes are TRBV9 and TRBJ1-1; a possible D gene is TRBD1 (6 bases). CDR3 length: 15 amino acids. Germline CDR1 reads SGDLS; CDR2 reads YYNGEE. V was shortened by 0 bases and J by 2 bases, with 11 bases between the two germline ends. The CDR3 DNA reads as TGTGCCAGCAGCGTAGGCGCAGGGACAAACACTGAAGCTTTCTTT. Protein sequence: CASSVGAGTNTEAFF.

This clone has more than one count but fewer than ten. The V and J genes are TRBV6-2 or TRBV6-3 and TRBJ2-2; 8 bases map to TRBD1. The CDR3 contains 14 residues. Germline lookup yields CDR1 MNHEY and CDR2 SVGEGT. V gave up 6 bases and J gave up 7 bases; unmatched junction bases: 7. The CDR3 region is CASSSGGAGGELFF. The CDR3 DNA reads TGTGCCAGCAGCTCAGGGGGCGCGGGCGGGGAGCTGTTTTTT.

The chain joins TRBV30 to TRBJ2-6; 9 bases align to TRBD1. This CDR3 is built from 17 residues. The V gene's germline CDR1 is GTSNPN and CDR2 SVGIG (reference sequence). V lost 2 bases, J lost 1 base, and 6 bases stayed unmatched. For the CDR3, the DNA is TGTGCCTGGAGTACGGGACAGGGCCATTCTGGGGCCAACGTCCTGACTTTC. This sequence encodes CAWSTGQGHSGANVLTF.

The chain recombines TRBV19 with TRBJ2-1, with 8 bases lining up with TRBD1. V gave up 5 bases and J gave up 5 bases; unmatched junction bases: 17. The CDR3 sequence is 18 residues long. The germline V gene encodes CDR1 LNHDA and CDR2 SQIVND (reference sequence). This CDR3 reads CASSLFSPLQGANNEQFF. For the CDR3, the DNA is TGTGCCAGTAGTTTATTCTCCCCACTCCAGGGGGCGAACAATGAGCAGTTCTTC.

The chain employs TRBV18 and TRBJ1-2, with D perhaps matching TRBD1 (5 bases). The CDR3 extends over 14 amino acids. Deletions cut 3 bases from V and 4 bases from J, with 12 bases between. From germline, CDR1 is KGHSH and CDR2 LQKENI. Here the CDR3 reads CASSPRGDSYGYTF. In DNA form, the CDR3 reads TGTGCCAGCTCACCCCGGGGGGACTCCTATGGCTACACCTTC.

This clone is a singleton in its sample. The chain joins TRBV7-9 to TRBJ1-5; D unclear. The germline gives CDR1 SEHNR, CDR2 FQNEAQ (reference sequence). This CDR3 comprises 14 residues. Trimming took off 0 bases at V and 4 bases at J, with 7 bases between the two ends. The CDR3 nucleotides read TGTGCCAGCAGCTTAGCGTCGACAAATCAGCCCCAGCATTTT. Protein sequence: CASSLASTNQPQHF.

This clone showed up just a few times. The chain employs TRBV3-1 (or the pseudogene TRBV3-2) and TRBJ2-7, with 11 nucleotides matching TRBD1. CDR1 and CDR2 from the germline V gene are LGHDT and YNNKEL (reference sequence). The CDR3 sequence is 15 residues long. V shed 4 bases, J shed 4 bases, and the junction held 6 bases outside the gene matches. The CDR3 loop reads CASSRAGTGGYEQYF. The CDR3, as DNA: TGTGCCAGCAGCCGCGCCGGGACAGGGGGTTACGAGCAGTACTTC.

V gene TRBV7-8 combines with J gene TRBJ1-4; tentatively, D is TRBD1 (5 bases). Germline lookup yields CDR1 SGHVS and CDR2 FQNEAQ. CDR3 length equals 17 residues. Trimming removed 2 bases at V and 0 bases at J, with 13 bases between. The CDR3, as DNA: TGTGCCAGCAGCTTACTGGGGGGAACCTCAACTAATGAAAAACTGTTTTTT. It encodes CASSLLGGTSTNEKLFF.

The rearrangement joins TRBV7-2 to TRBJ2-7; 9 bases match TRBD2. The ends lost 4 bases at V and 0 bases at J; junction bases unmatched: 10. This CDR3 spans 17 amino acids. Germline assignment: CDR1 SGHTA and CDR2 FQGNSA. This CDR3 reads CASSSRLLAGLSYEQYF. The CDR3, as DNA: TGTGCCAGCAGCTCCCGACTACTAGCGGGCCTCTCCTACGAGCAGTACTTC.

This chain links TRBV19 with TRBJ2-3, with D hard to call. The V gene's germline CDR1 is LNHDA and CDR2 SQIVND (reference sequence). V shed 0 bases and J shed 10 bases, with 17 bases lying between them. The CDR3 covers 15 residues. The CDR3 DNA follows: TGTGCCAGTAGTATAGACCTTGGGCTCGCAGGTGCGCAGTATTTT. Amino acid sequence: CASSIDLGLAGAQYF.

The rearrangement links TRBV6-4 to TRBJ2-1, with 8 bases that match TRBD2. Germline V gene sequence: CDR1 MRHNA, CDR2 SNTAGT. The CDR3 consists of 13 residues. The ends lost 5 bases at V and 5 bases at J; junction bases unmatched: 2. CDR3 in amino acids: CASSNGGDNEQFF. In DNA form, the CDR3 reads TGTGCCAGCAGTAACGGGGGGGACAATGAGCAGTTCTTC.

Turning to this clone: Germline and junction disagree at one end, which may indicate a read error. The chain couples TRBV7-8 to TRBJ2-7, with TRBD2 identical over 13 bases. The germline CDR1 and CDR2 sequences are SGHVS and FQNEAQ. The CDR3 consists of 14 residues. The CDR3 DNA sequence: TGTGCCAGCAGCCCCGGGACTAGCGGGATCCAGCAGCGCTTC. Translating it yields CASSPGTSGIQQRF.